Below are 31 T cell receptor beta chains sequenced from a single sample in a study of T cell responses to AZD1222 COVID-19 vaccine. Produced via immunoSEQ multiplex PCR; TCRdb's table is partial and in-frame only. Here the sample spans 150,000 to 160,000 clones, about 87% being singletons. The specimen was peripheral blood, collected 28 days after the second AZD1222 dose. All receptors come from an adult who received the AZD1222 COVID-19 vaccine.

The chain joins TRBV28 to TRBJ1-3, with D hard to call. Deletions cut 5 bases from V and 1 base from J, with 12 bases between. The CDR3 is 15 residues long. Germline loops: CDR1 MDHEN, CDR2 SYDVKM. The CDR3 bases are TGTGCCAGCAGTCCCCCCTTACGGTCTGGAAACACCATATATTTT. This translates into CASSPPLRSGNTIYF. Filled out from reference TRBV28 and TRBJ1-3, the complete variable domain reads DVKVTQSSRYLVKRTGEKVFLECVQDMDHENMFWYRQDPGLGLRLIYFSYDVKMKEKGDIPEGYSVSREKKERFSLILESASTNQTSMYLCASSPPLRSGNTIYFGEGSWLTVV.

This rearrangement joins TRBV30 to TRBJ1-5, with TRBD1 matching 8 bases. This CDR3 region has 15 residues. CDR1 is GTSNPN, CDR2 SVGIG, per germline (reference sequence). Germline trimming cut 1 base from V and 6 bases from J; bases unmatched to any gene: 8. In nucleotides, the CDR3 is TGTGCCTGGAGTGCCAGGACAGGGTTTGGTCAGCCCCAGCATTTT. As protein: CAWSARTGFGQPQHF.

The chain couples TRBV7-9 to TRBJ1-3; no firm D call. The CDR3 covers 14 residues. The V end lost 6 bases, the J end lost 4 bases, and 13 bases lay between the germline ends. Per germline, CDR1 SEHNR and CDR2 FQNEAQ (reference sequence). CDR3 sequence (DNA): TGTGCCAGCAGAATAGGTGGGCCAGGAAACACCATATATTTT. Protein: CASRIGGPGNTIYF. Based on the CDR3 plus reference TRBV7-9 and TRBJ1-3, the full variable domain is DTGVSQNPRHKITKRGQNVTFRCDPISEHNRLYWYRQTLGQGPEFLTYFQNEAQLEKSRLLSDRFSAERPKGSFSTLEIQRTEQGDSAMYLCASRIGGPGNTIYFGEGSWLTVV.

The V and J genes are TRBV14 and TRBJ1-1; a possible D gene is TRBD1 (5 bases). CDR1 is SGHDN, CDR2 FVKESK, per germline. Trimming cost V 1 base and J 5 bases, with 14 bases left between them. The CDR3 length is 15 residues. CDR3 region: CASSQVRGYGTEAFF. CDR3 coding DNA: TGTGCCAGCAGCCAAGTGCGGGGGTATGGGACTGAAGCTTTCTTT.

The chain recombines TRBV5-1 with TRBJ1-1, with D possibly being TRBD1 (6 bases). Germline V gives CDR1 SGHRS, CDR2 YFSETQ. The CDR3 consists of 15 residues. Trimming shortened V by 0 bases and J by 0 bases, and 9 bases separated the two germline ends. Here the CDR3 reads CASSLGTEMNTEAFF. CDR3 DNA: TGCGCCAGCAGCTTGGGGACAGAGATGAACACTGAAGCTTTCTTT.

The V and J genes are TRBV5-8 and TRBJ2-2, with D uncertain. Germline V gene lookup returns CDR1 SGHTS and CDR2 YDEGEE. Trimming removed 0 bases from V and 1 base from J, with 4 bases in between. The CDR3 totals 14 residues. Written as DNA, the CDR3 is TGTGCCAGCAGCTTGGTCCAGAACACCGGGGAGCTGTTTTTT. It yields the protein CASSLVQNTGELFF. Full variable domain (missing parts from reference TRBV5-8 and TRBJ2-2): EAGVTQSPTHLIKTRGQQATLRCSPISGHTSVYWYQQALGLGLQFLLWYDEGEERNRGNFPPRFSGRQFPNYSSELNVNALELEDSALYLCASSLVQNTGELFFGEGSRLTVL.

V is TRBV5-1 and J is TRBJ2-1; D is perhaps TRBD1 or TRBD2 (5 bases each). Germline V gives CDR1 SGHRS, CDR2 YFSETQ. The CDR3 covers 16 residues. The V end lost 4 bases, the J end lost 0 bases, and 14 bases lay between the germline ends. Written as DNA, the CDR3 is TGCGCCAGCAGCGTGGATGAGGGGAGCTCCTACAATGAGCAGTTCTTC. Protein: CASSVDEGSSYNEQFF. Full variable domain (outside the CDR3, taken from reference TRBV5-1 and TRBJ2-1): KAGVTQTPRYLIKTRGQQVTLSCSPISGHRSVSWYQQTPGQGLQFLFEYFSETQRNKGNFPGRFSGRQFSNSRSEMNVSTLELGDSALYLCASSVDEGSSYNEQFFGPGTRLTVL.

The table lists this clone with a few counts. The J gene is TRBJ1-1, the V gene TRBV15; 7 bases match TRBD1. CDR1 LNHNV and CDR2 YYDKDF come from the germline V gene (reference sequence). The CDR3 length is 12 residues. V shed 5 bases, J shed 11 bases, and the junction held 8 bases outside the gene matches. CDR3 nucleotide sequence: TGTGCCACCAGCTCGACAGGGAGAGAGGCTTTCTTT. Residues: CATSSTGREAFF.

This clone occurred a few times. The sample holds other DNA sequences that translate to the same CDR3. The chain has TRBV7-2 and TRBJ2-7, with D unclear. Trimming left V 1 base short and J 4 bases short, with 5 bases between. This CDR3 has 12 amino acids. Germline CDR1 SGHTA, CDR2 FQGNSA. The CDR3 bases are TGTGCCAGCAGCTTAGACGTTTACGAGCAGTACTTC. This sequence encodes CASSLDVYEQYF. The whole variable domain, remainder taken from reference TRBV7-2 and TRBJ2-7, is GAGVSQSPSNKVTEKGKDVELRCDPISGHTALYWYRQSLGQGLEFLIYFQGNSAPDKSGLPSDRFSAERTGGSVSTLTIQRTQQEDSAVYLCASSLDVYEQYFGPGTRLTVT.

The chain uses TRBV7-8 and TRBJ2-3; 14 nucleotides line up with TRBD2. Germline V gene data show CDR1 as SGHVS and CDR2 as FQNEAQ. Trimming at V came to 4 bases and at J to 0 bases, leaving 15 bases not matched to a gene. This CDR3 region has 21 residues. The CDR3 spells CASSSEYSGTSGSSSTDTQYF. The CDR3 DNA is TGTGCCAGCAGCTCAGAATATTCCGGGACTAGCGGGAGCTCTAGCACAGATACGCAGTATTTT.

Note on this clone: Its ends do not fully match the called genes, so a read error is possible. The genes are TRBV11-3 and TRBJ2-2; TRBD1 might be the D (6 bases). The germline CDR1 and CDR2 sequences are SGHNT and YENEEA. The CDR3 covers 14 residues. CDR3 sequence: CASSLPGHRRGAVF. DNA of the CDR3: TGTGCCAGCAGCTTACCGGGACACCGACGGGGAGCTGTTTTT.

This clone was picked up one time. This chain links TRBV27 with TRBJ1-2; the D gene is possibly TRBD1 (5 bases). Trimming took off 6 bases at V and 0 bases at J, with 11 bases between the two ends. CDR1 and CDR2 (germline): MNHEY, SMNVEV (reference sequence). The CDR3 is made up of 14 amino acids. In DNA, the CDR3 is TGTGCCAGCAGAACGACAGCTTCTAACTATGGCTACACCTTC. Translation: CASRTTASNYGYTF.

J is TRBJ1-2 and V is TRBV6-2 or TRBV6-3; D is possibly TRBD1 (6 bases). The V and J ends lost 5 bases and 8 bases respectively, with 21 bases between them. This CDR3 region has 15 residues. Germline V CDR1 and CDR2: MNHEY, SVGEGT. The CDR3 loop reads CASSHPRAGVDGYTF. The CDR3 DNA follows: TGTGCCAGCAGTCATCCCAGGGCAGGGGTTGACGGCTACACCTTC.

The chain employs TRBV9 and TRBJ1-6; D remains unclear. This CDR3 is 14 amino acids long. Germline assignment: CDR1 SGDLS and CDR2 YYNGEE. V gave up 2 bases and J gave up 9 bases, with 12 bases separating them. Here the CDR3 DNA reads TGTGCCAGCAGCGTTTCCCAGTCCCTTTCACCCCTCCACTTT. This encodes CASSVSQSLSPLHF.

The chain carries TRBV9 and TRBJ2-6; the D is unclear. The CDR3 length is 16 residues. Germline values: CDR1 SGDLS, CDR2 YYNGEE. Trimming left V 0 bases short and J 4 bases short, with 11 bases between. The CDR3 is CASSVVSARGANVLTF. Here the CDR3 DNA reads TGTGCCAGCAGCGTAGTATCTGCGCGAGGGGCCAACGTCCTGACTTTC.

V and J are TRBV3-1 (or the pseudogene TRBV3-2) and TRBJ1-5; TRBD1 aligns across 7 bases. CDR1 and CDR2 (germline): LGHDT, YNNKEL (reference sequence). Losses at the gene ends were 3 bases for V and 4 bases for J; bases not matched to a gene: 3. The CDR3 length is 14 residues. The CDR3 is CASSQATGNQPQHF. The CDR3 region has the DNA TGTGCCAGCAGCCAGGCGACAGGGAATCAGCCCCAGCATTTT.

The rearrangement joins TRBV2 to TRBJ1-1; 8 positions agree with TRBD1. This CDR3 has 14 amino acids. Trimming took 8 bases from V and 3 from J; bases not matched to a gene: 8. The germline CDR1 and CDR2 sequences are SNHLY and FYNNEI. The CDR3 coding sequence is TGTGCCAGCTACAGGGGGATTGGGGACACTGAAGCTTTCTTT. Translation: CASYRGIGDTEAFF. The full variable domain, in which reference TRBV2 and TRBJ1-1 provide the parts outside the CDR3, is EPEVTQTPSHQVTQMGQEVILRCVPISNHLYFYWYRQILGQKVEFLVSFYNNEISEKSEIFDDQFSVERPDGSNFTLKIRSTKLEDSAMYFCASYRGIGDTEAFFGQGTRLTVV.

The V and J genes are TRBV9 and TRBJ2-7; no reliable D call. The CDR3 is 11 residues long. Between the trimmed V and J ends, which lost 5 bases and 4 bases, there was a span of 7 bases. Germline V lookup: CDR1 SGDLS, CDR2 YYNGEE. CDR3 loop: CASRLPYEQYF. CDR3 nucleotide sequence: TGTGCCAGCAGGCTACCTTACGAGCAGTACTTC.

This chain joins TRBV20-1 and TRBJ1-1; weak D call: TRBD1 (5 bases). The V end lost 3 bases, the J end lost 3 bases, and 14 bases lay between the germline ends. CDR3 length equals 14 residues. Germline values: CDR1 DFQATT, CDR2 SNEGSKA (reference sequence). The CDR3 is CSASRRGYDTEAFF. The CDR3 DNA is TGCAGTGCTAGTCGGCGGGGGTACGACACTGAAGCTTTCTTT.

This chain links TRBV29-1 with TRBJ1-3; the D gene is possibly TRBD1 (6 bases). V was trimmed by 3 bases and J by 0 bases, leaving 15 bases between them. CDR1 SQVTM and CDR2 ANQGSEA come from the germline V gene. The CDR3 runs 16 residues. The CDR3 DNA is TGCAGCGTTGAGGGGTTTAGGGGGTCCTCTGGAAACACCATATATTTT. Translated: CSVEGFRGSSGNTIYF. Based on the CDR3 plus reference TRBV29-1 and TRBJ1-3, the full variable domain is SAVISQKPSRDICQRGTSLTIQCQVDSQVTMMFWYRQQPGQSLTLIATANQGSEATYESGFVIDKFPISRPNLTFSTLTVSNMSPEDSSIYLCSVEGFRGSSGNTIYFGEGSWLTVV.

This clone was detected only a few times. The chain couples TRBV7-9 to TRBJ2-1; 9 bases line up with TRBD2. Germline loops: CDR1 SEHNR, CDR2 FQNEAQ (reference sequence). Unmatched junction bases numbered 2, after V lost 0 bases and J lost 5 bases. The CDR3 runs to 15 residues. This CDR3 is CASSLATSGNNEQFF. The CDR3 DNA reads as TGTGCCAGCAGCTTAGCGACTAGCGGTAACAATGAGCAGTTCTTC.

This chain joins TRBV15 and TRBJ2-1, with D possibly TRBD2 on 6 matching bases. V shed 0 bases and J shed 8 bases, with 17 bases lying between them. CDR1 is LNHNV and CDR2 is YYDKDF in the germline V gene (reference sequence). CDR3 size: 16 residues. The DNA of the CDR3 is TGTGCCACCAGCAGAGATCCAACGGGAGCTTCGGATGAGCAGTTCTTC. Residues: CATSRDPTGASDEQFF. The full variable domain, with the rest looked up from reference TRBV15 and TRBJ2-1, is DAMVIQNPRYQVTQFGKPVTLSCSQTLNHNVMYWYQQKSSQAPKLLFHYYDKDFNNEADTPDNFQSRRPNTSFCFLDIRSPGLGDTAMYLCATSRDPTGASDEQFFGPGTRLTVL.

The rearrangement uses TRBV6-2 or TRBV6-3 and TRBJ2-3, with 8 nucleotides matching TRBD2. This CDR3 has 16 amino acids. The trim removed 5 bases at V and 6 bases at J, leaving 13 bases unmatched. The germline gives CDR1 MNHEY, CDR2 SVGEGT. In nucleotides, the CDR3 is TGTGCCAGCAGTGGAGCGGGAGCATCGACGGTGGATACGCAGTATTTT. It specifies CASSGAGASTVDTQYF.

This clone was detected a few times. The chain uses TRBV7-8 and TRBJ2-1, with 11 positions matching TRBD2. Germline CDR1 and CDR2: SGHVS and FQNEAQ. V lost 5 bases and J lost 5; bases outside the gene matches: 8. This CDR3 has 16 residues. The CDR3: CASSPLAGGSHNEQFF. The CDR3 DNA reads as TGTGCCAGCAGCCCCTTAGCGGGAGGGAGCCACAATGAGCAGTTCTTC.

This chain uses TRBV28 with TRBJ2-3; 8 positions match TRBD1. This CDR3 spans 15 amino acids. The junction had 8 bases not matched to a gene; V was cut back by 5 bases and J by 4 bases. CDR1 is MDHEN, CDR2 SYDVKM, per germline. CDR3 DNA: TGTGCCAGCAGTCGCCTCGGACAGGGCTCAGATACGCAGTATTTT. It encodes CASSRLGQGSDTQYF.

This chain joins TRBV3-1 (or the pseudogene TRBV3-2) and TRBJ2-1; 8 positions match TRBD1. This CDR3 contains 16 residues. J lost 9 bases, V lost 0 bases, and 10 bases had no gene match. Germline CDR1 LGHDT, CDR2 YNNKEL (reference sequence). CDR3 in DNA: TGTGCCAGCAGCCAAGACGGACCCAGGGGGCCGGTTGAGCAGTTCTTC. This encodes CASSQDGPRGPVEQFF.

This chain connects TRBV28 to TRBJ1-6, with TRBD1 matching 7 bases. This CDR3 comprises 15 residues. V shed 10 bases and J 5 bases; nucleotides not matched to a gene: 11. Germline CDR1 MDHEN, CDR2 SYDVKM. This CDR3 reads CATLQGQSHNSPLHF. In nucleotides, the CDR3 is TGTGCCACCTTACAGGGACAGAGTCATAATTCACCCCTCCACTTT.

This rearrangement joins TRBV19 to TRBJ2-3; D is possibly TRBD2 (5 bases). Trimming removed 3 bases from V and 9 bases from J, with 16 bases in between. Looked up from germline, CDR1 is LNHDA and CDR2 is SQIVND (reference sequence). This CDR3 region has 14 residues. CDR3 loop: CASSITVESGTQYF. The CDR3 DNA reads as TGTGCCAGTAGTATCACGGTGGAGTCGGGGACGCAGTATTTT.

The chain couples TRBV27 to TRBJ2-2; D not resolved. The V gene's germline CDR1 is MNHEY and CDR2 SMNVEV (reference sequence). This CDR3 comprises 14 residues. The V gene lost 2 bases and the J gene lost 4 bases, with 8 bases spanning the gap. This chain's CDR3 is CASSLEFGTGELFF. In DNA form, the CDR3 reads TGTGCCAGCAGTTTAGAGTTTGGCACCGGGGAGCTGTTTTTT.

This chain connects TRBV24-1 to TRBJ1-1; D is undetermined. Per germline, CDR1 KGHDR and CDR2 SFDVKD. The CDR3 is 13 residues long. The germline V and J ends were trimmed by 1 base and 11 bases, with 13 bases remaining between them. The CDR3 protein is CATSDFSGQRAFF. The CDR3 region has the DNA TGTGCCACCAGTGATTTTTCCGGGCAGAGGGCTTTCTTT.

For the CDR3, the DNA is TGCGCCAGCAGCCAAGACGGCAGGCCCTACGAGCAGTACTTC. This sequence encodes CASSQDGRPYEQYF. V is TRBV4-3 and J is TRBJ2-7; D gene unclear. Trimming shortened V by 0 bases and J by 2 bases, and 8 bases separated the two germline ends. Germline CDR1 is LGHNA and CDR2 is YSLEER. This CDR3 contains 14 residues.